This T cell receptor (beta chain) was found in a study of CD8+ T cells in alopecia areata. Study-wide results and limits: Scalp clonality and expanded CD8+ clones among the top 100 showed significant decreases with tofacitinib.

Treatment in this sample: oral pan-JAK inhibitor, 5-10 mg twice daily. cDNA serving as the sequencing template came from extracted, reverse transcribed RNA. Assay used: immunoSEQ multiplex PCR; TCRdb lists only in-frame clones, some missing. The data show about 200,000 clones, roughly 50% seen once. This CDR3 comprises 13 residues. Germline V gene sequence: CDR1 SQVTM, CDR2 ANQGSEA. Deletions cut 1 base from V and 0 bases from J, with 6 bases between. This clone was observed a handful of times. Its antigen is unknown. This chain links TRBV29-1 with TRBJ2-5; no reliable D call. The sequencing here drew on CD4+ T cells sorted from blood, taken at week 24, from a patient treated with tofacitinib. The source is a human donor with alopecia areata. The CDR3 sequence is CSVEGWNQETQYF. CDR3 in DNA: TGCAGCGTTGAAGGGTGGAACCAAGAGACCCAGTACTTC. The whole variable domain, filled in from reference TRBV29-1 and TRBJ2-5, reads SAVISQKPSRDICQRGTSLTIQCQVDSQVTMMFWYRQQPGQSLTLIATANQGSEATYESGFVIDKFPISRPNLTFSTLTVSNMSPEDSSIYLCSVEGWNQETQYFGPGTRLLVL.